The 22 T cell receptor beta chains reported below all come from one sample, sequenced in a study of CD8 T cells in Susac syndrome. cDNA came from approximately 0.5 to 1 ug RNA primed by random hexamers. TCRdb re-analysed the immunoSEQ multiplex PCR reads in MiXCR, keeping a single row per CDR3 protein. The data contain some 200,000 distinct CDR3 sequences, about 95% of them seen just once; the ten biggest clones take up 0.1%. Source material: CD4+ T cells from PBMCs. The receptors come from a human donor in good health.

The chain has TRBV18 and TRBJ2-2, with a weak D call TRBD1 (6 bases). The CDR3 sequence is 14 residues long. The V gene lost 4 bases and the J gene lost 5 bases, with 11 bases spanning the gap. CDR1 is KGHSH, CDR2 LQKENI, per germline. This chain's CDR3 is CASSRGQGTGELFF. As DNA, the CDR3 is TGTGCCAGCTCACGGGGACAAGGGACCGGGGAGCTGTTTTTT. The variable domain in full, completed from reference TRBV18 and TRBJ2-2, reads NAGVMQNPRHLVRRRGQEARLRCSPMKGHSHVYWYRQLPEEGLKFMVYLQKENIIDESGMPKERFSAEFPKEGPSILRIQQVVRGDSAAYFCASSRGQGTGELFFGEGSRLTVL.

The genes are TRBV4-3 and TRBJ2-6; TRBD1 agrees at 9 bases. Germline CDR1 and CDR2: LGHNA and YSLEER. Germline trimming cut 0 bases from V and 4 bases from J; bases unmatched to any gene: 4. This CDR3 is built from 17 residues. The CDR3 region has the DNA TGCGCCAGCAGCCAAGATGGGACAGGGAGGGGGGCCAACGTCCTGACTTTC. The encoded protein is CASSQDGTGRGANVLTF.

The chain is built from TRBV6-1 and TRBJ2-7; 7 positions agree with TRBD1. J lost 3 bases, V lost 5 bases, and 7 bases had no gene match. The CDR3 loop spans 14 amino acids. Germline loops: CDR1 MNHNS, CDR2 SASEGT. DNA of the CDR3: TGTGCCAGCAGTTTGAGACAGGGTGTCTACGAGCAGTACTTC. It is translated as CASSLRQGVYEQYF.

This chain's CDR3 is CASSQERLAQYF. The CDR3 region has the DNA TGTGCCAGCAGCCAAGAGAGACTAGCGCAGTACTTC. The chain carries TRBV14 and TRBJ2-7; TRBD2 agrees at 7 bases. The CDR3 covers 12 residues. CDR1 SGHDN and CDR2 FVKESK come from the germline V gene. V trimming: 0 bases; J trimming: 9 bases; junction bases outside the gene matches: 2.

This clonotype appeared a few times. This chain joins TRBV6-1 and TRBJ1-3; D call uncertain. The germline V gene encodes CDR1 MNHNS and CDR2 SASEGT. Trimming took 6 bases from V and 2 from J, leaving 8 bases between them. The CDR3 is made up of 13 amino acids. The DNA for the CDR3 is TGTGCCAGCAGACTCCATACTGGAAACACCATATATTTT. Amino acid sequence: CASRLHTGNTIYF.

This chain joins TRBV24-1 and TRBJ2-1; 10 nucleotides agree with TRBD2. Trimming took 9 bases from V and 7 from J; bases not matched to a gene: 8. The CDR3 spans 14 residues. CDR1 and CDR2 (germline): KGHDR, SFDVKD. The CDR3 loop is CATQKREGRNEQFF. For the CDR3, the DNA is TGTGCCACCCAGAAGCGGGAGGGCCGAAATGAGCAGTTCTTC.

The V and J genes are TRBV3-1 and TRBJ2-7; 7 bases fit TRBD1. V lost 5 bases to trimming and J lost 3 bases; unmatched junction nucleotides: 4. The CDR3 loop spans 13 amino acids. CDR1 LGHDT and CDR2 YNNKEL come from the germline V gene (reference sequence). In nucleotides, the CDR3 is TGTGCCAGCAGCGACAGGGTAAGCTACGAGCAGTACTTC. Translating it yields CASSDRVSYEQYF.

The rearrangement uses TRBV30 and TRBJ2-1; possibly TRBD1 or TRBD2 for D (5 bases each). The ends were cut back, 1 base at V and 6 bases at J, with 16 bases in the middle. Germline lookup yields CDR1 GTSNPN and CDR2 SVGIG (reference sequence). This CDR3 region has 15 residues. This chain's CDR3 is CAWSGLSGRLNEQFF. The CDR3 DNA reads TGTGCCTGGAGTGGTCTCTCAGGGAGACTCAATGAGCAGTTCTTC.

The chain links TRBV20-1 to TRBJ1-5; TRBD1 aligns across 7 bases. CDR3 size: 15 residues. Losses at the gene ends were 5 bases for V and 2 bases for J; bases not matched to a gene: 9. Germline V CDR1 and CDR2: DFQATT, SNEGSKA (reference sequence). The CDR3 DNA is TGCAGTGCTGGACCCAACAGGGGTGGCAATCAGCCCCAGCATTTT. It translates to CSAGPNRGGNQPQHF.

This rearrangement joins TRBV29-1 to TRBJ1-5, with D tentatively TRBD1 (6 bases). V was pared by 6 bases and J by 4 bases, with 13 bases between. In germline, CDR1 is SQVTM, CDR2 ANQGSEA. There are 13 residues in the CDR3. The CDR3: CSVTDRPNQPQHF. In DNA form, the CDR3 reads TGCAGCGTCACGGACAGACCAAATCAGCCCCAGCATTTT.

This clonotype has a single count. Written as DNA, the CDR3 is TGTGCCTGGAGCCCTAGCGGGAAATCCGAGCAGTACTTC. This sequence encodes CAWSPSGKSEQYF. The rearrangement uses TRBV30 and TRBJ2-7; 9 nucleotides agree with TRBD2. The CDR3 spans 13 residues. Germline V gives CDR1 GTSNPN, CDR2 SVGIG (reference sequence). The V gene end was trimmed by 3 bases and the J gene end by 6 bases; junction bases not matched to a gene: 6.

There are a few counts of this clonotype. V and J are TRBV2 and TRBJ2-3, with TRBD1 as a possible D gene (5 bases). The V end lost 8 bases, the J end lost 4 bases, and 16 bases lay between the germline ends. The CDR3 has 14 residues. Germline lookup yields CDR1 SNHLY and CDR2 FYNNEI. The CDR3 DNA reads TGTGCCAGCTCCGTCGGGCAGGGCCCAGATACGCAGTATTTT. This translates into CASSVGQGPDTQYF.

This sequence joins TRBV5-4 and TRBJ2-3, with D possibly being TRBD2 (6 bases). The CDR3 spans 12 residues. The V gene's germline CDR1 is SGHNT and CDR2 YYREEE (reference sequence). The V end was cut by 0 bases, the J end by 11 bases, with 10 bases between. CDR3 residues: CASSLGVGGQYF. In nucleotides, the CDR3 is TGTGCCAGCAGCTTGGGGGTGGGAGGGCAGTATTTT.

The rearrangement links TRBV12-3 or TRBV12-4 to TRBJ2-3; D gene ambiguous. The length of the CDR3 is 17 residues. V lost 1 base to trimming and J lost 2 bases, with 16 bases between them. CDR3 in DNA: TGTGCCAGCAGTTTAGGATGGGCCCTACCTGCCACAGATACGCAGTATTTT. It encodes CASSLGWALPATDTQYF.

The chain uses TRBV27 and TRBJ2-5, with TRBD2 as a possible D gene (7 bases). Germline V gene lookup returns CDR1 MNHEY and CDR2 SMNVEV (reference sequence). Trimming pared 5 bases from V and 5 bases from J, leaving 15 bases between. The CDR3 is made up of 14 amino acids. The CDR3 loop reads CASSHLQGGETQYF. CDR3 bases: TGTGCCAGCAGTCACTTACAGGGAGGGGAGACCCAGTACTTC.

The CDR3, as DNA: TGCAGTGCTCGGAACGCAGCGGGAGGGGGATCCTCCTACAATGAGCAGTTCTTC. It encodes CSARNAAGGGSSYNEQFF. The genes are TRBV20-1 and TRBJ2-1; the match to TRBD2 covers 10 bases. Looked up from germline, CDR1 is DFQATT and CDR2 is SNEGSKA (reference sequence). V shed 5 bases and J 0 bases; nucleotides not matched to a gene: 13. The CDR3 runs to 18 residues.

This chain uses TRBV4-3 with TRBJ2-1, with 7 bases aligning to TRBD1. CDR1 LGHNA and CDR2 YSLEER come from the germline V gene. V trimming: 1 base; J trimming: 3 bases; junction bases outside the gene matches: 6. CDR3 length: 16 amino acids. The DNA for the CDR3 is TGCGCCAGCAGCCAAGCCCTGACAGGGCACTACAATGAGCAGTTCTTC. It encodes CASSQALTGHYNEQFF.

V usage is TRBV29-1 and J usage is TRBJ1-3, with a weak D call TRBD1 (5 bases). Trimming removed 3 bases at V and 0 bases at J, with 12 bases between. The CDR3 runs 15 residues. Germline CDR1 and CDR2: SQVTM and ANQGSEA. The DNA of the CDR3 is TGCAGCGTTGATGCGGGACCGAGCTCTGGAAACACCATATATTTT. Translated: CSVDAGPSSGNTIYF.

The V and J genes are TRBV20-1 and TRBJ2-5, with a possible D match to TRBD1 (6 bases). Trimming shortened V by 0 bases and J by 2 bases, and 13 bases separated the two germline ends. The CDR3 loop spans 15 amino acids. CDR1 and CDR2 from the germline V gene are DFQATT and SNEGSKA (reference sequence). The CDR3 nucleotides are TGCAGTGCTAGAGATGCGGCGAGGGGGCAAGAGACCCAGTACTTC. Translating it yields CSARDAARGQETQYF.

V and J are TRBV18 and TRBJ2-1; D unclear. The CDR3 has 14 amino acids. Trimming shortened V by 2 bases and J by 7 bases, and 12 bases separated the two germline ends. Germline V gene sequence: CDR1 KGHSH, CDR2 LQKENI. The CDR3 region is CASSPGLDKNEQFF. For the CDR3, the DNA is TGTGCCAGCTCACCAGGCCTAGATAAAAATGAGCAGTTCTTC. Variable domain in full (rest from reference TRBV18 and TRBJ2-1): NAGVMQNPRHLVRRRGQEARLRCSPMKGHSHVYWYRQLPEEGLKFMVYLQKENIIDESGMPKERFSAEFPKEGPSILRIQQVVRGDSAAYFCASSPGLDKNEQFFGPGTRLTVL.

The chain uses TRBV7-9 and TRBJ2-5; D is undetermined. The V and J ends lost 0 bases and 2 bases respectively, with 10 bases between them. Germline CDR1 and CDR2: SEHNR and FQNEAQ (reference sequence). The CDR3 runs to 15 residues. The CDR3 DNA sequence: TGTGCCAGCAGCTTAGCGTCTACCTTACAAGAGACCCAGTACTTC. Protein: CASSLASTLQETQYF.

CDR3 residues: CARNKGRAGELFF. The CDR3 DNA reads TGTGCCCGGAACAAGGGCAGGGCCGGGGAGCTGTTTTTT. The chain is built from TRBV30 and TRBJ2-2, with D perhaps matching TRBD1 (5 bases). The V gene lost 8 bases and the J gene lost 6 bases, with 16 bases spanning the gap. Germline CDR1 is GTSNPN and CDR2 is SVGIG (reference sequence). The CDR3 loop spans 13 amino acids.